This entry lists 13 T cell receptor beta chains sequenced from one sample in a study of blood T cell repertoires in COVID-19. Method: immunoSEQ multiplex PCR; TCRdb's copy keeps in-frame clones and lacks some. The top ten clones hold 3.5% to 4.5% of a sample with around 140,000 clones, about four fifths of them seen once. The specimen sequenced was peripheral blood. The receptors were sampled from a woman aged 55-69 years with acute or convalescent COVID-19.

As DNA, the CDR3 is TGTGCCAGCAGCTTAGGGGGCGCAAATCAGCCCCAGCATTTT. It translates to CASSLGGANQPQHF. The chain is built from TRBV7-9 and TRBJ1-5; a weak D match, TRBD1 (5 bases). The V and J ends lost 1 base and 4 bases respectively, with 8 bases between them. The CDR3 contains 14 residues. CDR1 is SEHNR and CDR2 is FQNEAQ in the germline V gene (reference sequence).

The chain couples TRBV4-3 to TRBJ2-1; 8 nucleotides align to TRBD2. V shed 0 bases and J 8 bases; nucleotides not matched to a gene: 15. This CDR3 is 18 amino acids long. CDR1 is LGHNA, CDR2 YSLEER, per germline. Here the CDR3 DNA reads TGCGCCAGCAGCCAAGATCGTACTAGCGGATTCTTGGTATATGAGCAGTTCTTC. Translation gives CASSQDRTSGFLVYEQFF.

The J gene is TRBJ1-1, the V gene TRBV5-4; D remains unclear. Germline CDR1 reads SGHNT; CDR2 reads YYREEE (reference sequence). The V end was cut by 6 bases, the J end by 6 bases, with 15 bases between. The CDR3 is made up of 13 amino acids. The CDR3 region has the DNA TGTGCCAGCACCAGTAACGGGGAGTCTGAAGCTTTCTTT. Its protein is CASTSNGESEAFF.

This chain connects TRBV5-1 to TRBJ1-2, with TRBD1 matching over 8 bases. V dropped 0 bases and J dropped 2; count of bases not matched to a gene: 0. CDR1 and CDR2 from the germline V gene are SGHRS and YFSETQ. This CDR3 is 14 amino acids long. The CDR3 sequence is CASSLGQGNYGYTF. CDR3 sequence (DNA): TGCGCCAGCAGCTTGGGACAGGGGAACTATGGCTACACCTTC.

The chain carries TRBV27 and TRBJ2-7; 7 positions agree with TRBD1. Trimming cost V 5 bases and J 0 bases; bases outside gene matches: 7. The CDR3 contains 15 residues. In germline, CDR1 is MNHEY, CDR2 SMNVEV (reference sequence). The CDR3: CASSLGTASSYEQYF. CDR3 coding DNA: TGTGCCAGCAGTCTCGGGACAGCCAGCTCCTACGAGCAGTACTTC.

The CDR3 region is CASSNQRGVTQYF. The CDR3 DNA sequence: TGTGCCAGCAGCAACCAGCGGGGGGTAACCCAGTACTTC. The V gene is TRBV21-1, the J gene TRBJ2-5; the table names TRBD2, a call not compared with the DNA. TRBV21-1 is shown as a pseudogene. The CDR3 consists of 13 residues.

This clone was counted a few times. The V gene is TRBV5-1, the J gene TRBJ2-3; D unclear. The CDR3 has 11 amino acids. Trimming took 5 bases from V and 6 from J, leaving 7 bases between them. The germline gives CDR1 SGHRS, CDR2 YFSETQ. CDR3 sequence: CASSFMDTQYF. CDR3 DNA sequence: TGCGCCAGCAGTTTCATGGATACGCAGTATTTT.

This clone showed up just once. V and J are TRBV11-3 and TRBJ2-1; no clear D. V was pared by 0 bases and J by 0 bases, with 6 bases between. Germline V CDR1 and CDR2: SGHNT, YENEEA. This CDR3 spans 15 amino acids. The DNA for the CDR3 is TGTGCCAGCAGCTTAGACACTGGCTCCTACAATGAGCAGTTCTTC. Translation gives CASSLDTGSYNEQFF.

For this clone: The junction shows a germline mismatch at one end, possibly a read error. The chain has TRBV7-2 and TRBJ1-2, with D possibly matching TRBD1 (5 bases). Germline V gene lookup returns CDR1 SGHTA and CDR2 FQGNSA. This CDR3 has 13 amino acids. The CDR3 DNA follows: TGTGCGAGCAACCGGGGGGCTAACTATGGCTACACCTTC. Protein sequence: CASNRGANYGYTF.

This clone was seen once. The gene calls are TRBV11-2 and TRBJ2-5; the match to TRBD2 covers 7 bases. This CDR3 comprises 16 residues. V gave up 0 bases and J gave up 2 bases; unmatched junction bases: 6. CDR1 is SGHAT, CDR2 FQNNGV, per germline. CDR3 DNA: TGTGCCAGCAGCTTAGAGACTAGCTTTTGGCAAGAGACCCAGTACTTC. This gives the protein CASSLETSFWQETQYF.

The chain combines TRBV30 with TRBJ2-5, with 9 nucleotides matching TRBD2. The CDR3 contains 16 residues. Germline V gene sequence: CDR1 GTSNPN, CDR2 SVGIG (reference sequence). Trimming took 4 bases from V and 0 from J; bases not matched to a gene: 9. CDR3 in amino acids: CAWMRLAGNYQETQYF. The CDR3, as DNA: TGTGCCTGGATGCGCCTAGCGGGAAACTACCAAGAGACCCAGTACTTC. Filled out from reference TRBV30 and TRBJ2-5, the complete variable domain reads SQTIHQWPATLVQPVGSPLSLECTVEGTSNPNLYWYRQAAGRGLQLLFYSVGIGQISSEVPQNLSASRPQDRQFILSSKKLLLSDSGFYLCAWMRLAGNYQETQYFGPGTRLLVL.

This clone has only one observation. The CDR3 nucleotides are TGTGCCAGCAGTCCGTCCAGGGACACTGAAGCTTTCTTT. It yields the protein CASSPSRDTEAFF. The chain combines TRBV27 with TRBJ1-1; D possibly corresponds to TRBD1 (5 bases). CDR3 length: 13 residues. CDR1 and CDR2 (germline): MNHEY, SMNVEV (reference sequence). V was clipped by 5 bases and J by 3 bases, with 10 bases between them.

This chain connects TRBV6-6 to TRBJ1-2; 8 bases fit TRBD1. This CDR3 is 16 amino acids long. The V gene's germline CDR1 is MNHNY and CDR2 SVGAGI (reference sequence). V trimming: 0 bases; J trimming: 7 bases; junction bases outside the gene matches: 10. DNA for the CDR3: TGTGCCAGCAGTTACTCCTCGGACAGGGCGGGTTTTGGCTACACCTTC. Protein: CASSYSSDRAGFGYTF.